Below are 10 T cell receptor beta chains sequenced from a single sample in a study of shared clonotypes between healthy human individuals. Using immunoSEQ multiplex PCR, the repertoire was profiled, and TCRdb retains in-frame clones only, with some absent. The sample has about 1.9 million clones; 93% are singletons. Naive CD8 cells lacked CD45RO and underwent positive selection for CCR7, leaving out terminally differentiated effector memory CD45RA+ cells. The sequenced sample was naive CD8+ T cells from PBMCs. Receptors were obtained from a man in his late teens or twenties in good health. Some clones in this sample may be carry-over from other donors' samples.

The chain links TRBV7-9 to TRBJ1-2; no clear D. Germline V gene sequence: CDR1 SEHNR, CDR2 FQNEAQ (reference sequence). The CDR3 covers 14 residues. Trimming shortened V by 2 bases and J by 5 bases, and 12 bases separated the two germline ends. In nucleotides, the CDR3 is TGTGCCAGCAGCTTACCGGCCCAGGCATATGGCTACACCTTC. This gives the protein CASSLPAQAYGYTF.

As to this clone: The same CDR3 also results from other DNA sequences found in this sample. The CDR3 spells CASSSTFYNEQFF. CDR3 sequence (DNA): TGTGCCAGCAGTTCGACGTTTTACAATGAGCAGTTCTTC. The gene calls are TRBV27 and TRBJ2-1; D is uncertain. Germline CDR1 reads MNHEY; CDR2 reads SMNVEV (reference sequence). The CDR3 sequence is 13 residues long. The V gene lost 4 bases and the J gene lost 4 bases, with 8 bases spanning the gap.

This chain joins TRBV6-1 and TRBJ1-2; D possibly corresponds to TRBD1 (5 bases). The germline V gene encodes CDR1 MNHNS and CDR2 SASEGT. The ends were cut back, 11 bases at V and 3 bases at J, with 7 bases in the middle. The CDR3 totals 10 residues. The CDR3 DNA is TGTGCCGCACAGGACTATGGCTACACCTTC. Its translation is CAAQDYGYTF.

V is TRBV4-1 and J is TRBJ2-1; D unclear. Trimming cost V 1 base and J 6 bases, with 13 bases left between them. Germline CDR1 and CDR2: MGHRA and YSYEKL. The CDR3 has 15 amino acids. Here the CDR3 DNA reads TGCGCCAGCAGCCAAGGACCCAGTCTTAGCAATGAGCAGTTCTTC. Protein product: CASSQGPSLSNEQFF.

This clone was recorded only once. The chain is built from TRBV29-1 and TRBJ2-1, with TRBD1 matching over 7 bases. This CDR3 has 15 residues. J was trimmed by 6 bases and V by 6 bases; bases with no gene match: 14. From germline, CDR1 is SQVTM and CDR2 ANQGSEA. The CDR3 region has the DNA TGCAGCGTCGTTGGCATATACTACAGGGGCAATGAGCAGTTCTTC. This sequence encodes CSVVGIYYRGNEQFF.

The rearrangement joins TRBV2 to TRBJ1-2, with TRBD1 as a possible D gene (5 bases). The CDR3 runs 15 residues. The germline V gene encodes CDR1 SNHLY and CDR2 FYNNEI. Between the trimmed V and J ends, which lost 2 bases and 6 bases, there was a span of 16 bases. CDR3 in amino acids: CASSERWGRYDGYTF. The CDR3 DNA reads TGTGCCAGCAGTGAAAGGTGGGGCAGATACGATGGCTACACCTTC.

The CDR3 nucleotides are TGTGCCAGCAGCTTATACTGGGCTAGCGGGGACTACAATGAGCAGTTCTTC. It translates to CASSLYWASGDYNEQFF. The chain is built from TRBV7-6 and TRBJ2-1; 9 bases are shared with TRBD2. Germline V gene sequence: CDR1 SGHVS, CDR2 FNYEAQ. V lost 2 bases, J lost 3 bases, and 8 bases stayed unmatched. The CDR3 covers 17 residues.

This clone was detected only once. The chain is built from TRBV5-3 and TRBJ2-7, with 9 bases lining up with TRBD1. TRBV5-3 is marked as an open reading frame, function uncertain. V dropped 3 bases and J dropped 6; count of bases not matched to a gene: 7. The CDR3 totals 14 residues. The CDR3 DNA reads TGTGCCAGAAGCTCTGGACAGGGGAGATTCGAGCAGTACTTC. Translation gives CARSSGQGRFEQYF.

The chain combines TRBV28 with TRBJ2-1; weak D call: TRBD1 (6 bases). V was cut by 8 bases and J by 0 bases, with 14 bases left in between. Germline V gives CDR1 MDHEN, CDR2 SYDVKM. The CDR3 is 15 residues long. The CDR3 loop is CASLNLQGSYNEQFF. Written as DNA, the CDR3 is TGTGCCAGCCTCAATCTACAGGGCTCCTACAATGAGCAGTTCTTC.

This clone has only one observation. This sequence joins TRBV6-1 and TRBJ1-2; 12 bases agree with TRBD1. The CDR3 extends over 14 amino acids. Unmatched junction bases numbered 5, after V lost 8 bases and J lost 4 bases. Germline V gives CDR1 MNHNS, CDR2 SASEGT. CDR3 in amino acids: CASGTGGLSYGYTF. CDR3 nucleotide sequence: TGTGCCAGCGGGACAGGGGGCCTTTCCTATGGCTACACCTTC.